These 25 T cell receptor beta chains were sequenced from one sample in a study of T cell changes during pregnancy in multiple sclerosis. Libraries were prepared by immunoSEQ multiplex PCR; TCRdb keeps only in-frame clonotypes and omits some of them. The sample contains under 45,000 clones, approximately 92% of which appear only once. This sample comprised CD4+ T cells from peripheral blood mononuclear cells, obtained in the first trimester of pregnancy. These receptors all stem from a female donor with multiple sclerosis, enrolled in a pregnancy study.

The rearrangement links TRBV2 to TRBJ2-7; 9 bases agree with TRBD1. The CDR3 is made up of 13 amino acids. J lost 5 bases, V lost 6 bases, and 5 bases had no gene match. The germline gives CDR1 SNHLY, CDR2 FYNNEI. The CDR3 nucleotides are TGTGCCAGCAGGAGGACAGGGGTCAACGAGCAGTACTTC. As protein: CASRRTGVNEQYF. The whole variable domain, remainder taken from reference TRBV2 and TRBJ2-7, is EPEVTQTPSHQVTQMGQEVILRCVPISNHLYFYWYRQILGQKVEFLVSFYNNEISEKSEIFDDQFSVERPDGSNFTLKIRSTKLEDSAMYFCASRRTGVNEQYFGPGTRLTVT.

The chain has TRBV11-2 and TRBJ2-1; 7 bases align to TRBD1. Trimming removed 1 base from V and 0 bases from J; junction bases left unmatched: 6. This CDR3 contains 17 residues. Germline-derived CDR1 and CDR2 are SGHAT and FQNNGV. CDR3 amino acids: CASSLVGGDSSYNEQFF. The CDR3 DNA is TGTGCCAGCAGCTTAGTGGGTGGGGACAGCTCCTACAATGAGCAGTTCTTC. The full variable domain, rest sourced from reference TRBV11-2 and TRBJ2-1, is EAGVAQSPRYKIIEKRQSVAFWCNPISGHATLYWYQQILGQGPKLLIQFQNNGVVDDSQLPKDRFSAERLKGVDSTLKIQPAKLEDSAVYLCASSLVGGDSSYNEQFFGPGTRLTVL.

The chain has TRBV5-1 and TRBJ2-1, with 13 bases identical to TRBD2. Germline V CDR1 and CDR2: SGHRS, YFSETQ. The CDR3 consists of 16 residues. The J segment lost 6 bases and the V segment lost 1 base, leaving 4 bases of the junction unmatched. CDR3 sequence (DNA): TGCGCCAGCAGCTTGAGACTAGCGGGAGGACCCAATGAGCAGTTCTTC. It encodes CASSLRLAGGPNEQFF.

The CDR3, as DNA: TGTGCCAGCAGTCGAGAAACAGGGACTGGGGCCAACGTCCTGACTTTC. The encoded protein is CASSRETGTGANVLTF. V is TRBV2 and J is TRBJ2-6; D is perhaps TRBD1 (6 bases). The CDR3 extends over 16 amino acids. V was clipped by 5 bases and J by 2 bases, with 13 bases between them. Germline V CDR1 and CDR2: SNHLY, FYNNEI. The variable domain in full, with the rest retrieved from reference TRBV2 and TRBJ2-6, is EPEVTQTPSHQVTQMGQEVILRCVPISNHLYFYWYRQILGQKVEFLVSFYNNEISEKSEIFDDQFSVERPDGSNFTLKIRSTKLEDSAMYFCASSRETGTGANVLTFGAGSRLTVL.

The rearrangement joins TRBV7-9 to TRBJ2-3, with D maybe TRBD2 (5 bases). Germline V gene lookup returns CDR1 SEHNR and CDR2 FQNEAQ (reference sequence). With 7 bases removed from V and 1 base from J, the gap between germline ends came to 9 bases. The CDR3 is made up of 13 amino acids. CDR3 in DNA: TGTGCCAGCATGTGGCGGGGCACAGATACGCAGTATTTT. It is translated as CASMWRGTDTQYF.

The gene calls are TRBV27 and TRBJ2-5, with a weak D call TRBD2 (5 bases). Trimming took off 5 bases at V and 5 bases at J, with 12 bases between the two ends. Germline V gene sequence: CDR1 MNHEY, CDR2 SMNVEV (reference sequence). The CDR3 length is 13 residues. CDR3 region: CASSQGLRETQYF. The CDR3 nucleotides read TGTGCCAGCAGTCAAGGACTGAGGGAGACCCAGTACTTC.

The chain carries TRBV2 and TRBJ2-1; D not certain. Trimming cost V 4 bases and J 12 bases, with 13 bases left between them. Looked up from germline, CDR1 is SNHLY and CDR2 is FYNNEI. The CDR3 has 12 residues. The CDR3 region has the DNA TGTGCCAGCAGTGTGGTAGCCGCCGGGCAGTTCTTC. It translates to CASSVVAAGQFF.

A single count supports this clone. The chain couples TRBV5-4 to TRBJ2-3; the D gene is possibly TRBD1 (6 bases). The germline V gene has CDR1 SGHNT and CDR2 YYREEE (reference sequence). V was trimmed by 0 bases and J by 2 bases, leaving 10 bases between them. This CDR3 is built from 15 residues. This CDR3 is CASSLDGQYTDTQYF. The CDR3 DNA sequence: TGTGCCAGCAGCTTGGACGGACAGTACACAGATACGCAGTATTTT.

This chain links TRBV5-1 with TRBJ1-3; the D is unclear. CDR1 and CDR2 (germline): SGHRS, YFSETQ. CDR3 length equals 16 residues. Trimming cost V 0 bases and J 0 bases, with 10 bases left between them. This CDR3 is CASSLVSSSSGNTIYF. In DNA, the CDR3 is TGCGCCAGCAGCTTGGTTTCGTCGAGCTCTGGAAACACCATATATTTT.

The V call is TRBV9, the J call TRBJ2-7; the D is unclear. The germline V and J ends were trimmed by 0 bases and 0 bases, with 7 bases remaining between them. CDR1 and CDR2 (germline): SGDLS, YYNGEE. CDR3 length equals 14 residues. The CDR3 protein is CASSVGVVSYEQYF. DNA for the CDR3: TGTGCCAGCAGCGTAGGAGTAGTCTCCTACGAGCAGTACTTC.

This clone was observed a few times. The J gene is TRBJ2-3, the V gene TRBV9; D might be TRBD2 (6 bases). Germline lookup yields CDR1 SGDLS and CDR2 YYNGEE. V was shortened by 4 bases and J by 7 bases, with 13 bases between the two germline ends. The CDR3 has 13 residues. CDR3 region: CASSPSTRHTQYF. CDR3 bases: TGTGCCAGCAGCCCCTCGACTAGACATACGCAGTATTTT.

This chain links TRBV25-1 with TRBJ2-7, with 7 bases aligning to TRBD2. Unmatched junction bases numbered 7, after V lost 2 bases and J lost 3 bases. The CDR3 totals 15 residues. The V gene's germline CDR1 is MGHDK and CDR2 SYGVNS. As DNA, the CDR3 is TGTGCCAGCAGTGAACCCGGGGAGGGTGGCTACGAGCAGTACTTC. Translation gives CASSEPGEGGYEQYF.

The chain carries TRBV7-2 and TRBJ2-3, with D tentatively TRBD2 (6 bases). The V gene's germline CDR1 is SGHTA and CDR2 FQGNSA. V lost 5 bases and J lost 2, with 11 bases in between. This CDR3 contains 14 residues. The CDR3 protein is CASSRGLFTDTQYF. The DNA for the CDR3 is TGTGCCAGCAGCAGGGGACTCTTCACAGATACGCAGTATTTT.

V usage is TRBV6-5 and J usage is TRBJ1-1; D not resolved. The germline gives CDR1 MNHEY, CDR2 SVGAGI. With 5 bases removed from V and 4 bases from J, the gap between germline ends came to 14 bases. The CDR3 runs 14 residues. CDR3 amino acids: CASSPRGIGTEAFF. In nucleotides, the CDR3 is TGTGCCAGCAGTCCCCGAGGGATAGGCACTGAAGCTTTCTTT.

The chain couples TRBV6-5 to TRBJ2-7; D not certain. The CDR3 sequence is 15 residues long. Trimming pared 0 bases from V and 0 bases from J, leaving 9 bases between. Per the germline V gene, CDR1 is MNHEY and CDR2 is SVGAGI. The CDR3 region is CASSYSRGNSYEQYF. The CDR3 DNA reads as TGTGCCAGCAGTTACTCGCGCGGTAACTCCTACGAGCAGTACTTC.

The chain joins TRBV4-3 to TRBJ2-3; TRBD1 agrees at 8 bases. The V segment lost 1 base and the J segment 4 bases; nucleotides outside the gene matches: 4. Germline V gene lookup returns CDR1 LGHNA and CDR2 YSLEER. This CDR3 comprises 15 residues. In DNA, the CDR3 is TGCGCCAGCAGCCAAGGGCAGGGGGCCCCAGATACGCAGTATTTT. This codes for CASSQGQGAPDTQYF.

This clone was seen once. V and J are TRBV29-1 and TRBJ2-1; D is unclear. Trimming took off 7 bases at V and 12 bases at J, with 25 bases between the two ends. Germline V gene lookup returns CDR1 SQVTM and CDR2 ANQGSEA. The CDR3 length is 14 residues. The CDR3 DNA follows: TGCAGCGCGAGTATGGCCACCGTGGGCCTGGGGCAGTTCTTC. It encodes CSASMATVGLGQFF.

The rearrangement uses TRBV5-5 and TRBJ1-2; 7 nucleotides align to TRBD1. V gave up 4 bases and J gave up 4 bases; unmatched junction bases: 7. The CDR3 has 14 amino acids. CDR1 and CDR2 from the germline V gene are SGHKS and YYEKEE (reference sequence). This CDR3 reads CASSQGVSPYGYTF. CDR3 nucleotide sequence: TGTGCCAGCAGCCAGGGGGTCTCGCCCTATGGCTACACCTTC.

In this sample, this clone turned up once. The rearrangement uses TRBV28 and TRBJ2-5; D remains ambiguous. CDR1 and CDR2 (germline): MDHEN, SYDVKM. This CDR3 is built from 13 residues. V lost 4 bases and J 4 bases, leaving 10 bases between the germline ends. The CDR3 DNA reads TGTGCCAGCAGTTCTTCTAGACCAGAGACCCAGTACTTC. Its translation: CASSSSRPETQYF.

The rearrangement joins TRBV29-1 to TRBJ2-1, with D possibly TRBD2 on 6 matching bases. V was shortened by 4 bases and J by 9 bases, with 10 bases between the two germline ends. The CDR3 sequence is 11 residues long. The germline V gene encodes CDR1 SQVTM and CDR2 ANQGSEA. This chain's CDR3 is CSVGLALEQFF. DNA of the CDR3: TGCAGCGTTGGTCTAGCGCTTGAGCAGTTCTTC.

The rearrangement uses TRBV5-1 and TRBJ2-1, with TRBD2 matching 9 bases. J gave up 0 bases and V 4 bases, and 5 bases lay outside the gene matches. CDR3 size: 16 residues. The germline V gene has CDR1 SGHRS and CDR2 YFSETQ. The CDR3 DNA follows: TGCGCCAGCAGCCTCCTGACTAGCGGCTCCTACAATGAGCAGTTCTTC. Amino acid sequence: CASSLLTSGSYNEQFF.

V and J are TRBV6-5 and TRBJ2-3; 9 bases are shared with TRBD1. Per the germline V gene, CDR1 is MNHEY and CDR2 is SVGAGI. CDR3 length: 15 residues. The ends lost 6 bases at V and 1 base at J; junction bases unmatched: 5. The CDR3 spells CASRLQGARTDTQYF. Written as DNA, the CDR3 is TGTGCCAGCAGGTTACAGGGGGCGCGCACAGATACGCAGTATTTT.

This chain links TRBV7-9 with TRBJ1-5, with TRBD1 matching 7 bases. Trimming took 2 bases from V and 8 from J; bases not matched to a gene: 12. CDR1 SEHNR and CDR2 FQNEAQ come from the germline V gene (reference sequence). This CDR3 spans 16 amino acids. This CDR3 is CASSLRGTAAPEPQHF. Written as DNA, the CDR3 is TGTGCCAGCAGCTTACGAGGGACAGCTGCTCCGGAGCCCCAGCATTTT. Based on the CDR3 plus reference TRBV7-9 and TRBJ1-5, the full variable domain is DTGVSQNPRHKITKRGQNVTFRCDPISEHNRLYWYRQTLGQGPEFLTYFQNEAQLEKSRLLSDRFSAERPKGSFSTLEIQRTEQGDSAMYLCASSLRGTAAPEPQHFGDGTRLSIL.

The V call is TRBV19, the J call TRBJ2-2; the match to TRBD1 covers 9 bases. The CDR3 is 15 residues long. Germline loops: CDR1 LNHDA, CDR2 SQIVND (reference sequence). V shed 10 bases and J 6 bases; nucleotides not matched to a gene: 12. The CDR3 loop is CATCPVQGAAGELFF. CDR3 nucleotide sequence: TGTGCCACCTGCCCGGTACAGGGGGCCGCCGGGGAGCTGTTTTTT. The full variable domain, rest sourced from reference TRBV19 and TRBJ2-2, is DGGITQSPKYLFRKEGQNVTLSCEQNLNHDAMYWYRQDPGQGLRLIYYSQIVNDFQKGDIAEGYSVSREKKESFPLTVTSAQKNPTAFYLCATCPVQGAAGELFFGEGSRLTVL.

V usage is TRBV7-2 and J usage is TRBJ2-7; D might be TRBD2 (5 bases). Per the germline V gene, CDR1 is SGHTA and CDR2 is FQGNSA. This CDR3 spans 16 amino acids. Trimming removed 0 bases at V and 2 bases at J, with 14 bases between. The CDR3 region has the DNA TGTGCCAGCAGCTTAGCGGGCGGCGGGCCCGCCTACGAGCAGTACTTC. Protein sequence: CASSLAGGGPAYEQYF.